A selection of T cell receptor beta chains follows, all from one sample in a study of liver allograft versus peripheral blood T cells. TCRdb reprocessed the reads via MiXCR and lists one record per CDR3 protein. The table has fewer than 2,000 distinct CDR3 sequences, roughly 15% seen once. These receptors came from a human patient who had a liver transplant. Some T cells here may be from the graft donor. The CDR3 runs from the conserved cysteine through the conserved F or W. The D gene is left open where the match is weak. Not all rows give a size; the values are once, few, many and, for expanded clones, a class.

v_gene	d_gene	j_gene	abundance	CDR3nt	CDR3aa
TRBV7-9	TRBD1	TRBJ1-4	medium-sized	TGTGCCAGCAGCTGGGGGTACGGGGGACAGAGGGGAGCGAATGAAAAACTGTTTTTT	CASSWGYGGQRGANEKLFF
TRBV28	.	TRBJ1-1	few	TGTGCTAGCAGTCCGGGACAAAACACAGAAGTCTTCTTT	CASSPGQNTEVFF
TRBV24-1	.	TRBJ2-3	.	TGTGCCACCAGTGCCACCAGGGGGGAAACAGGGATCGGGACAGATACGCAGTATTTT	CATSATRGETGIGTDTQYF
TRBV7-2	.	TRBJ2-3	.	TGTGCCAGCAGCTTGGGCCAGCGTTTCACAGATACGCAGTATTTT	CASSLGQRFTDTQYF
TRBV4-1	.	TRBJ1-4	few	TGCGCCAGCAGCCAAGGAGGGCGGACCAATGAAAAACTGTTTTTT	CASSQGGRTNEKLFF
TRBV20-1	.	TRBJ1-1	few	TGCAGTGCTAGAGATGGGAGGGGGGGCACTGAAGCTTTCTTT	CSARDGRGGTEAFF
TRBV3-1	.	TRBJ2-3	.	TGTGCCAGCAGCCTCCTAGACGGCGATACGCAGTATTTT	CASSLLDGDTQYF
TRBV12-5	.	TRBJ1-2	medium-sized	TGTGCTAGTGGTTTGGTTCCCCGATTGGGGGCGCGTCATGGCTACACCTTC	CASGLVPRLGARHGYTF
TRBV6-2/TRBV6-3	.	TRBJ2-7	medium-sized	TGTGCCAGCAGTTCCGGGCTTGGCTACGAGCAGTACTTC	CASSSGLGYEQYF
TRBV11-3	TRBD2	TRBJ2-2	few	TGTGCCAGCAGCCCCCGACTAGCGGGAGCGTCCGGGGAGCTGTTTTTT	CASSPRLAGASGELFF
TRBV2	.	TRBJ2-1	few	TGTGCCAGCAGCCCCACACATGAGCAGTTCTTC	CASSPTHEQFF
TRBV7-2	.	TRBJ2-3	.	TGTGCCAGCAGCTTAGCGCGGGATAATACGCAGTATTTT	CASSLARDNTQYF
TRBV5-1	.	TRBJ1-2	.	TGCGCCAGCAGCCCTGGGACTGGAAGGGTCTACACCTTC	CASSPGTGRVYTF
TRBV27	TRBD1	TRBJ2-7	.	TGTGCCAGCAGTTCTCCGGGACAGGGATTCGGCGAGCAGTACTTC	CASSSPGQGFGEQYF
TRBV24-1	.	TRBJ2-2	medium-sized	TGTGCCACCAGGTCCGGTCGGGACACCGGGGAGCTGTTTTTT	CATRSGRDTGELFF
TRBV20-1	.	TRBJ1-1	medium-sized	TGCAGTGCTTATTGGACGACTGAAGCTTTCTTT	CSAYWTTEAFF
TRBV6-5	.	TRBJ2-6	once	TGTGCCACCAACGAGTGGGCCCCAAGGCCCGGGGCCAACGTCCTGACTTTC	CATNEWAPRPGANVLTF
TRBV14	.	TRBJ1-3	.	TGTGCCAGCAGCCAAGGGGGGGTAGGAAACACCATATATTTT	CASSQGGVGNTIYF
TRBV6-5	.	TRBJ1-4	large	TGTGCCAGCAGTGGTGCCCTGGGGGAAAAACTGTTTTTT	CASSGALGEKLFF
TRBV6-6	TRBD2	TRBJ2-3	medium-sized	TGTGCCAGCAGACCGACAGGACTAGCGGGAGCAGATACGCAGTATTTT	CASRPTGLAGADTQYF
TRBV6-5	TRBD1	TRBJ1-5	.	TGTGCCACCTCACAGGGGGCGATTCAGCCCCAGCATTTT	CATSQGAIQPQHF
TRBV6-5	.	TRBJ1-2	large	TGTGCCAGCAGTTACTCGAGTCAGAACTATGGCTACACCTTC	CASSYSSQNYGYTF
TRBV6-1	.	TRBJ1-6	medium-sized	TGTGCCAGCAGTGAAGCCAGCTCCTATAATTCACCCCTCCACTTT	CASSEASSYNSPLHF
TRBV20-1	.	TRBJ1-1	medium-sized	TGCAGTGCGCGAGGGGACACTGAAGCTTTCTTT	CSARGDTEAFF
TRBV20-1	TRBD1	TRBJ2-3	few	TGCAGTGCTGGGCCGGGGACAGGGGCTAAGACAGATACGCAGTATTTT	CSAGPGTGAKTDTQYF
TRBV6-2/TRBV6-3	TRBD2	TRBJ2-1	medium-sized	TGTGCCACCCTTCTGGGGGGGTCCTACAATGAGCAGTTCTTC	CATLLGGSYNEQFF
TRBV19	TRBD1	TRBJ1-2	large	TGTGCCAGTAGTCCAAGGACAGGTTATAACTATGGCTACACCTTC	CASSPRTGYNYGYTF
TRBV6-2/TRBV6-3	.	TRBJ1-2	large	TGTGCCTCCATTGGCGGATTTACGGGGAGCTACACCTTC	CASIGGFTGSYTF
TRBV19	.	TRBJ1-1	.	TGTGCCAGTAGTATATCAGAGAACACTGAAGCTTTATTT	CASSISENTEALF
TRBV11-2	.	TRBJ1-2	.	TGTGCCAGCAGCCAAATAAGGGGGGGCTACACCTTC	CASSQIRGGYTF
TRBV20-1	TRBD1	TRBJ1-4	large	TGCAGTGCTAGAGGGACAGGGGGTGAAAAACTGTTTTTT	CSARGTGGEKLFF
TRBV7-9	TRBD1	TRBJ1-5	.	TGTGCCAGCAGCCCCCAGGGGGATGGAAATCAGCCCCAGCATTTT	CASSPQGDGNQPQHF
TRBV6-1	.	TRBJ1-2	.	TGTGCCAGCAGTGAATTTCAGGGGAGAGGATGGGGCTACACCTTC	CASSEFQGRGWGYTF
TRBV6-1	.	TRBJ2-1	large	TGTGCCAGCAGCGATCAGTTCTTC	CASSDQFF
TRBV6-5	.	TRBJ2-3	.	TGTGCCAGCCTGGGGGTCGGCGGTACGCAGTATTTT	CASLGVGGTQYF